This T cell receptor (beta chain) is from a study of Graves' ophthalmopathy and Graves' hyperthyroidism. Researchers took RNA transcripts and amplified TCR beta CDR3 regions from them. An initial RT-PCR round employing HTBI primers preceded a second-round multiplex PCR. TCRdb re-analysed the multiplex PCR reads in MiXCR, keeping a single row per CDR3 protein. The repertoire has roughly 350,000 distinct CDR3 sequences, 15% to 20% of them found once; the top ten carry approximately 2.4%. Study-wide points: Blood also contained most of the expanded thyroid clonotypes above 0.001 frequency.

The CDR3 sequence is 13 residues long. Germline V gene data show CDR1 as KGHDR and CDR2 as SFDVKD. Losses at the gene ends were 5 bases for V and 4 bases for J; bases not matched to a gene: 3. This clonotype was seen ten or more times. Its antigen is not identified. In this cohort, patients with other autoimmune diseases, uncontrolled infections, pregnancy or lactation were excluded. PBMCs were obtained from roughly 9.5 ml of fresh peripheral blood. This sequence joins TRBV24-1 and TRBJ2-5; 7 positions match TRBD2. Sequencing was done on a sample of peripheral blood. The clonotype comes from an adult woman with stable Graves' hyperthyroidism. DNA for the CDR3: TGTGCCACCAGTGGCGGGAGCCTAGAGACCCAGTACTTC. This codes for CATSGGSLETQYF.